Following are 29 T cell receptor beta chains from one sample sequenced in a study of Graves' ophthalmopathy and Graves' hyperthyroidism (dated by TCRdb to about 2018). TCRdb records Illumina HiSeq 2000 as the sequencer. For repertoire sequencing, the TCR beta CDR3 regions were amplified from RNA transcripts. The first round was an RT-PCR using HTBI primers with the Qiagen OneStep RT-PCR kit, and this first round was followed by a second-round multiplex PCR, then size selection and purification. The raw public reads went through TCRdb reprocessing: fastp at Q25, MiXCR clone calling, in-frame beta chains kept. Every CDR3 protein is listed once, alongside the most common genes and DNA of its rows. This sample has hundreds of thousands of distinct CDR3 sequences in its table, and roughly 20% of those were observed once. The ten largest make up about 6.6% of the sample. Material: peripheral blood. Receptor source: a woman aged 18-35 years with stable Graves' hyperthyroidism. Some clones in this sample may be carry-over from other donors' samples. Donor details come from another sample of the same person, matched by shared clones.

The V gene is TRBV2, the J gene TRBJ1-2, with unresolved D. The CDR3 is 13 residues long. The V gene's germline CDR1 is SNHLY and CDR2 FYNNEI. The V end was cut by 1 base, the J end by 5 bases, with 8 bases between. The CDR3 DNA is TGTGCCAGCAGTGAAGACAGCGGTTATGGCTACACCTTC. Encoded protein: CASSEDSGYGYTF.

This clonotype has only a few counts. The chain couples TRBV14 to TRBJ2-7; the match to TRBD1 covers 10 bases. Trimming cost V 1 base and J 7 bases; bases outside gene matches: 4. The germline CDR1 and CDR2 sequences are SGHDN and FVKESK. The CDR3 extends over 14 amino acids. The CDR3 DNA reads TGTGCCAGCAGCCAAGTCGGGACAGGGGCTGAGCAGTACTTC. This codes for CASSQVGTGAEQYF.

This clonotype was found a few times. The chain combines TRBV20-1 with TRBJ2-2, with a possible D match to TRBD1 (5 bases). V gave up 3 bases and J gave up 6 bases, with 11 bases separating them. The length of the CDR3 is 13 residues. Germline V gives CDR1 DFQATT, CDR2 SNEGSKA (reference sequence). The CDR3 sequence: CSARDKFSGELFF. The CDR3 DNA reads TGCAGTGCTAGGGACAAATTCTCCGGGGAGCTGTTTTTT.

The chain combines TRBV6-5 with TRBJ1-2; possible D gene TRBD1, 6 bases. The CDR3 runs to 15 residues. Per the germline V gene, CDR1 is MNHEY and CDR2 is SVGAGI. Trimming removed 0 bases from V and 6 bases from J, with 14 bases in between. CDR3 amino acids: CASSYSPRQGHGYTF. CDR3 coding DNA: TGTGCCAGCAGTTACTCGCCAAGGCAGGGGCATGGCTACACCTTC.

This clonotype was seen at least ten times. This chain uses TRBV12-3 or TRBV12-4 with TRBJ1-1; no reliable D call. CDR3 size: 15 residues. With 5 bases removed from V and 0 bases from J, the gap between germline ends came to 13 bases. CDR3 residues: CASSPLSRVNTEAFF. The CDR3 DNA reads TGTGCCAGCAGTCCTCTTTCCAGAGTGAACACTGAAGCTTTCTTT.

This clonotype was found many times. The CDR3 sequence is CASSLGQTTKNIQYF. CDR3 nucleotide sequence: TGTGCCAGCAGCCTGGGACAGACCACCAAAAACATTCAGTACTTC. The chain couples TRBV7-2 to TRBJ2-4; TRBD1 matches 7 bases. This CDR3 has 15 amino acids. Germline V gene sequence: CDR1 SGHTA, CDR2 FQGNSA. V lost 5 bases and J lost 2; bases outside the gene matches: 6.

CDR3 nucleotides: TGTGCCAGCAGCTTAGGAGGGGGCGCGAGATATAGCAATCAGCCCCAGCATTTT. Protein product: CASSLGGGARYSNQPQHF. The chain couples TRBV11-2 to TRBJ1-5, with 7 nucleotides matching TRBD1. The CDR3 runs to 18 residues. Germline lookup yields CDR1 SGHAT and CDR2 FQNNGV. V trimming: 1 base; J trimming: 0 bases; junction bases outside the gene matches: 9.

The chain combines TRBV6-1 with TRBJ2-7, with 10 bases matching TRBD2. CDR1 is MNHNS, CDR2 SASEGT, per germline. This CDR3 region has 12 residues. Germline trimming cut 7 bases from V and 7 bases from J; bases unmatched to any gene: 4. CDR3 DNA: TGTGCCAGCACCCAGCGGGGGGGAGAGCAGTACTTC. Its translation is CASTQRGGEQYF.

Many counts were recorded for this clonotype. V usage is TRBV2 and J usage is TRBJ1-5, with a weak D call TRBD1 (6 bases). The V end was cut by 4 bases, the J end by 3 bases, with 28 bases between. Germline loops: CDR1 SNHLY, CDR2 FYNNEI. CDR3 length: 20 residues. CDR3 loop: CASSANREGHGWIPNQPQHF. The CDR3 region has the DNA TGTGCCAGCAGTGCGAATAGGGAGGGACACGGATGGATCCCCAATCAGCCCCAGCATTTT.

This clonotype was counted ten times or more. The chain combines TRBV6-2 or TRBV6-3 with TRBJ1-2; TRBD1 matches at 8 bases. Germline-derived CDR1 and CDR2 are MNHEY and SVGEGT. The trim removed 6 bases at V and 1 base at J, leaving 10 bases unmatched. This CDR3 comprises 16 residues. Here the CDR3 DNA reads TGTGCCAGCAGCCCCCAGCGGACAGGGAGTAACTATGGCTACACCTTC. Its protein product is CASSPQRTGSNYGYTF.

Remarks on this clonotype: A much larger clone differs from this one at a single base, so this may be a read error. A read error is likely, as this CDR3 ends without the conserved phenylalanine or tryptophan. V and J are TRBV12-3 or TRBV12-4 and TRBJ1-1; perhaps TRBD1 as D (5 bases). The germline V and J ends were trimmed by 5 bases and 10 bases, with 17 bases remaining between them. The CDR3 has 13 residues. CDR3 in DNA: TGTGCCAGCAGTCCCTCGGGGGATATCAGAGCTTTCTTG. Residues: CASSPSGDIRAFL.

This clonotype was observed at least ten times. The rearrangement links TRBV20-1 to TRBJ1-1; D is uncertain. Looked up from germline, CDR1 is DFQATT and CDR2 is SNEGSKA (reference sequence). V was shortened by 3 bases and J by 7 bases, with 6 bases between the two germline ends. The CDR3 spans 10 residues. CDR3 bases: TGCAGTGCTAGGAATATTGAAGCTTTCTTT. Translating it yields CSARNIEAFF.

The chain recombines TRBV5-1 with TRBJ2-7; possibly TRBD1 for D (5 bases). V lost 4 bases, J lost 0 bases, and 17 bases lay in between. The CDR3 totals 16 residues. Germline V gene lookup returns CDR1 SGHRS and CDR2 YFSETQ. The CDR3 here is CASSIATGTPSYEQYF. CDR3 bases: TGCGCCAGCAGCATCGCAACAGGTACCCCCTCCTACGAGCAGTACTTC.

This clonotype was seen only a few times. This chain connects TRBV3-1 to TRBJ1-5; weak D call: TRBD1 (5 bases). This CDR3 is 17 amino acids long. V lost 0 bases to trimming and J lost 1 base, with 13 bases between them. Per the germline V gene, CDR1 is LGHDT and CDR2 is YNNKEL (reference sequence). In DNA form, the CDR3 reads TGTGCCAGCAGCCAAGATCCAGGGCTTGGGAGCAATCAGCCCCAGCATTTT. It yields the protein CASSQDPGLGSNQPQHF.

Ten or more counts support this clonotype. This sequence joins TRBV5-1 and TRBJ2-7; the D gene is possibly TRBD2 (6 bases). CDR3 size: 14 residues. Germline CDR1 SGHRS, CDR2 YFSETQ. The V and J ends lost 4 bases and 6 bases respectively, with 17 bases between them. The CDR3 DNA reads as TGCGCCAGCAGCACGGGGACTCCAGGGAGCGAGCAGTACTTC. Translation: CASSTGTPGSEQYF.

This clonotype was seen repeatedly, ten times or more. The chain employs TRBV12-3 or TRBV12-4 and TRBJ2-5, with D possibly TRBD1 on 5 matching bases. The length of the CDR3 is 16 residues. Trimming pared 2 bases from V and 0 bases from J, leaving 13 bases between. The CDR3 nucleotides are TGTGCCAGCAGTTTACAGGACATGAGATACCAAGAGACCCAGTACTTC. Its protein is CASSLQDMRYQETQYF.

This clonotype was detected only a few times. The chain recombines TRBV18 with TRBJ2-7; perhaps TRBD1 as D (5 bases). CDR3 size: 14 residues. V was cut by 3 bases and J by 3 bases, with 12 bases left in between. The germline gives CDR1 KGHSH, CDR2 LQKENI. The CDR3 nucleotides are TGTGCCAGCTCACCTTTGCAGGGCGGCTACGAGCAGTACTTC. This codes for CASSPLQGGYEQYF. The full variable domain, with the rest looked up from reference TRBV18 and TRBJ2-7, is NAGVMQNPRHLVRRRGQEARLRCSPMKGHSHVYWYRQLPEEGLKFMVYLQKENIIDESGMPKERFSAEFPKEGPSILRIQQVVRGDSAAYFCASSPLQGGYEQYFGPGTRLTVT.

This clonotype has at least ten counts. A much larger clonotype is one base distant, so this may be a read error. V and J are TRBV2 and TRBJ1-6; D unclear. CDR1 is SNHLY, CDR2 FYNNEI, per germline. V lost 3 bases and J 15 bases, leaving 18 bases between the germline ends. The CDR3 is made up of 14 amino acids. The DNA of the CDR3 is TGTGCCAGCAGTGAGTCCACCTTTGACGCACACCTCCACTTT. It codes for CASSESTFDAHLHF.

J is TRBJ1-1 and V is TRBV6-5; D remains unclear. Germline V gives CDR1 MNHEY, CDR2 SVGAGI. V lost 4 bases and J 0 bases, leaving 12 bases between the germline ends. The CDR3 is made up of 15 amino acids. CDR3 in DNA: TGTGCCAGCAGTTCATCCGGGAGAATGAACACTGAAGCTTTCTTT. Encoded protein: CASSSSGRMNTEAFF.

This clonotype was picked up many times. The J gene is TRBJ2-2, the V gene TRBV5-1; D is undetermined. The CDR3 spans 14 residues. CDR1 SGHRS and CDR2 YFSETQ come from the germline V gene. Trimming left V 0 bases short and J 5 bases short, with 8 bases between. CDR3 residues: CASSLGPKTGELFF. The CDR3 DNA reads as TGCGCCAGCAGCTTGGGCCCTAAGACCGGGGAGCTGTTTTTT.

This clonotype has at least ten counts. This chain connects TRBV9 to TRBJ1-5, with D hard to call. Germline loops: CDR1 SGDLS, CDR2 YYNGEE. This CDR3 is 13 amino acids long. The germline V and J ends were trimmed by 0 bases and 9 bases, with 10 bases remaining between them. CDR3 in amino acids: CASSVETSGPQHF. In DNA, the CDR3 is TGTGCCAGCAGCGTAGAGACCTCCGGGCCCCAGCATTTT.

At least ten counts were recorded for this clonotype. The J gene is TRBJ1-2, the V gene TRBV27; tentatively, D is TRBD1 (5 bases). Per the germline V gene, CDR1 is MNHEY and CDR2 is SMNVEV (reference sequence). Trimming took 6 bases from V and 4 from J, leaving 18 bases between them. This CDR3 is 15 amino acids long. This CDR3 reads CASRAGTSGSYGYTF. The CDR3 DNA follows: TGTGCCAGCAGAGCCGGGACCAGTGGGTCCTATGGCTACACCTTC.

The V call is TRBV7-2, the J call TRBJ1-1; 9 nucleotides align to TRBD1. The CDR3 consists of 15 residues. Germline-derived CDR1 and CDR2 are SGHTA and FQGNSA. V dropped 5 bases and J dropped 6; count of bases not matched to a gene: 10. The chain's CDR3 is CASSPIPGQGSEAFF. The CDR3 bases are TGTGCCAGCAGCCCCATCCCGGGACAGGGTTCTGAAGCTTTCTTT.

Only a few counts were recorded for this clonotype. For the CDR3, the DNA is TGTGCCAGCAGCTCACCTCGGGACGAGTGGTCCTACGAGCAGTACTTC. It encodes CASSSPRDEWSYEQYF. This sequence joins TRBV28 and TRBJ2-7; D is possibly TRBD1 or TRBD2 (5 bases each). The CDR3 extends over 16 amino acids. The germline V and J ends were trimmed by 6 bases and 1 base, with 19 bases remaining between them. CDR1 and CDR2 from the germline V gene are MDHEN and SYDVKM.

This clonotype was observed at least ten times. The rearrangement uses TRBV20-1 and TRBJ1-5; D ambiguous. V dropped 6 bases and J dropped 6 bases, with 18 bases sitting between them. The CDR3 runs to 14 residues. Looked up from germline, CDR1 is DFQATT and CDR2 is SNEGSKA (reference sequence). The CDR3 loop is CSATSGSGSQPQHF. In DNA form, the CDR3 reads TGCAGTGCCACCTCGGGGAGTGGTAGTCAGCCCCAGCATTTT.

In its sample, this clonotype was seen many times. A read error may be the cause here, since a much bigger clone is one base away. The chain combines TRBV6-2 or TRBV6-3 with TRBJ1-2; D remains ambiguous. The CDR3 sequence is 15 residues long. V lost 8 bases, J lost 4 bases, and 20 bases lay in between. CDR1 and CDR2 (germline): MNHEY, SVGEGT. The CDR3 DNA sequence: TGTGCCAGCGGGGATCGACGGGGTTGGGGCTATGGCTACACCTTC. Amino acid sequence: CASGDRRGWGYGYTF.

Only a few counts were recorded for this clonotype. The CDR3 loop is CASRGLAETQYF. In DNA, the CDR3 is TGTGCCAGCAGGGGGTTGGCAGAGACCCAGTACTTC. The rearrangement uses TRBV28 and TRBJ2-5; D gene uncertain. CDR3 length: 12 amino acids. In germline, CDR1 is MDHEN, CDR2 SYDVKM. V was clipped by 6 bases and J by 4 bases, with 9 bases between them.

Ten or more counts support this clonotype. This chain connects TRBV6-5 to TRBJ1-1, with a weak D call TRBD1 (5 bases). The ends were cut back, 2 bases at V and 7 bases at J, with 20 bases in the middle. The germline CDR1 and CDR2 sequences are MNHEY and SVGAGI. There are 16 residues in the CDR3. CDR3 amino acids: CASSYPGTGGPGEAFF. In nucleotides, the CDR3 is TGTGCCAGCAGTTACCCGGGGACCGGAGGACCTGGTGAAGCTTTCTTT.

This clonotype was seen at least ten times. The V call is TRBV13, the J call TRBJ2-5; possibly TRBD1 or TRBD2 for D (5 bases each). The length of the CDR3 is 15 residues. V was pared by 7 bases and J by 1 base, with 16 bases between. Looked up from germline, CDR1 is PRHDT and CDR2 is FYEKMQ (reference sequence). The CDR3 spells CASMVSGTFQETQYF. CDR3 sequence (DNA): TGTGCCAGCATGGTGTCTGGGACGTTCCAAGAGACCCAGTACTTC.